This T cell receptor beta chain derives from a study of blood T cell repertoires in COVID-19 (TCRdb year 2020). As for the study more broadly: Samples from collaborators originated in the United States, Italy and Spain and spanned both the acute and convalescent phases of COVID-19. The prospective study material was composed of cDNA or gDNA derived from T cells, B-cell-depleted T cells, or PBMCs. Subjects who had been exposed to COVID-19, were actively infected with it, or had recovered from it provided the deeply sampled blood TCRbeta repertoires that made up the dataset. The repertoires were released in a freely available public database intended as a resource for research on the immune response to SARS-CoV-2. The samples were drawn from two sources: the first 160 participants of the ongoing ImmuneRACE study, and 1,200 or so subjects contributed by 6 global collaborators. Nearly every sample came with metadata listing a de-identified subject ID, COVID-19 status, age in years and sex. Where available, HLA class I and class II types were taken from metadata supplied by the sample provider and were not determined by assay-based typing. Overall results and qualifications from the work: The amount of clinical and demographic metadata varied by source and participant and was provided uncurated.

Each collaborating institution followed its own protocols to collect whole blood in K2EDTA tubes. Collaborator samples were shipped for TCRbeta analysis as frozen whole blood, isolated PBMCs, or DNA extracted from either sample type. In regard to this clone: There is no known antigen for this receptor. One base away there is no much larger clone; base qualities are not given.

Reading from cysteine to phenylalanine, the CDR3 counts 16 amino acids. The entry retains the CDR3 DNA only, 48 bases that are in frame from base 1. Trimming at the junction amounts to 0 bases on V and 5 bases on J, and the germline ends lie 17 bases apart. Looking up the germline V gene yields CDR1 MGHRA and CDR2 YSYEKL. TCRbeta CDR3 regions were amplified from genomic DNA by means of the immunoSEQ Assay, a bias-controlled multiplex PCR. Per the original workflow: Nucleated cell counts per sample were estimated from amplification of reference gene primers within the assay. To quantify the absolute abundance of each unique TCRbeta CDR3 rearrangement, sequence reads were collapsed and filtered. Productive Simpson clonality was computed per sample as the square root of Simpson's diversity index over productive rearrangements. TCRdb limited this immuneACCESS table to in-frame rearrangements with V and J called. A share of clones is missing; checked studies link under half to unresolved V genes, and the rest is unexplained. V and J calls plus clone size are reproduced from that table; the DNA served to infer D and trimming. Recorded for this sample are more than 50,000 clones; roughly 90% of them occurred a single time. The ten largest clones add up to roughly 1.5% of the sample.

Sample: peripheral blood. The receptor was isolated from a human donor in a cohort sampled during active COVID-19. Rearrangement joined TRBV4-1 to TRBJ2-7; the D gene cannot be named for sure. The CDR3: CASSQDQVRYSHEQYF. The sequenced DNA: TGCGCCAGCAGCCAAGATCAAGTCAGGTATTCCCACGAGCAGTACTTC.